This TCR beta chain is drawn from a study of a mutant IDH1 vaccine in newly diagnosed glioma. Study conclusions and caveats: Shifts in the top peripheral T cell clonotypes seemed unrelated to pseudoprogression.

The time point was: week 5, during vaccination. It was 300 ug of mutant IDH1 20-mer peptide that made up each vaccine dose, given with topical imiquimod. Astrocytomas found in donors were new, WHO grade 3 or 4, IDH1-mutant and ATRX-lost. To note about this clone: Its antigen is currently unknown.

The junction had 11 bases not matched to a gene; V was cut back by 7 bases and J by 2 bases. Germline V lookup: CDR1 SGHTA, CDR2 FQGNSA. The CDR3 contains 16 residues. Some clones are missing from TCRdb's copy, which holds only in-frame ones; the method was immunoSEQ multiplex PCR. The table includes about 56,000 clones, over 80% detected once. The sequence was collected from a woman in her thirties or forties with glioma. The V gene is TRBV7-2, the J gene TRBJ2-1, with TRBD1 matching over 7 bases. Here the sequenced sample was PBMCs, taken from a glioma patient whose treatment included an IDH1 peptide vaccine. The CDR3 loop reads CASTFPGTVAYNEQFF. The DNA of the CDR3 is TGTGCCAGCACCTTCCCTGGGACAGTTGCCTACAATGAGCAGTTCTTC.